This paragraph covers one TCR beta chain sequence. This clone was picked up a small number of times. This receptor's antigen is unknown. Base qualities are not recorded, but no much larger clone differs from it by a single base. This sample was taken from a study of cytomegalovirus exposure and HLA in healthy donors (dated by TCRdb to about 2017). Background on the whole study: An earlier analysis of 587 of the donors reported 250 to 350 Gb of sequence data and about 120 million unique TCR beta sequences obtained from 150 million to 200 million T cells. In the later analysis, no new phenotypic data were used to find candidate immune exposures; instead, reliance was placed on TCR beta sequences and their occurrence across donors. The study aimed to test whether signatures of past pathogen exposure could be identified by cataloging public T cell receptors. To predict cytomegalovirus infection status, the study combined high-throughput TCR immunosequencing, statistical association of individual TCRs with disease status, and machine learning. The study used immunosequencing to profile the T cell repertoires of several hundred subjects and linked those repertoires to cytomegalovirus serostatus. Typing coverage differed by locus: A, B, C, DRB1 and DQB1 were typed in roughly 620-640 donors, DQA1 in around 500, DPA1 in 600 to 610, and DPB1 in 472. Donor age, sex, ethnicity and CMV serostatus were compiled together with the repertoire data. Because of strong linkage in the cohort, roughly five DR-DQ haplotypes were treated as single units for association and clustering. Class I and class II HLA loci were covered by the typing at four-digit resolution. A later analysis re-analyzed previously published TCR beta repertoires from roughly 690 donors and added high-resolution HLA genotyping to study TCR occurrence patterns. An early release covering approximately 600 HLA-typed donors comprised about 300 gigabases of sequencing data and some 79 million unique TCR sequences. A separate validation cohort of roughly 120 different subjects was used in addition to the roughly 700-subject first cohort. Among the roughly 410 genotyped donors, under 90% belonged to the genetic ancestry cluster associated with self-reported Caucasian donors. Genome-wide SNP genotypes for about 65% of the roughly 700 donors were used in a later genetic analysis, which treated that subset as a discovery cohort. All discovery cohort repertoires had been generated using a single sequencing platform. An earlier analysis of approximately 580 of the donors used high-throughput TCR beta sequencing to judge whether each TCR beta V gene segment behaved as functional or pseudogenic. On average, roughly 250,000 unique TCR beta nucleotide sequences were sequenced per donor among some 430 genotyped donors of the cohort, with about 17% of those sequences being non-productive.

Overall study outcomes, separate from this receptor: Because HLA typing was unavailable for some donors at each locus, only the typed subset was used in association tests. In a later analysis, several top co-occurrence clusters were reported to appear linked to parvovirus B19, influenza, CMV and Epstein-Barr virus. In a later analysis, HLA-associated TCR beta chains were found to be more clonally expanded and to have lower generation probabilities than equally common non-associated chains. A cluster of highly shared sequence variants was judged likely to represent a technical artifact of the sequencing pipeline. It was suggested by the authors that the approach could potentially be generalized to other disease states and immunological phenotypes. A later analysis associated around 16,000 TCR beta sequences with specific HLA alleles at a false discovery rate of 0.05. A further reported finding was that TCR beta sequences accurately predicted the HLA-A and HLA-B alleles for most subjects in the first cohort. In the study, roughly 160 TCR beta chains were listed as associated with cytomegalovirus. In a later analysis, most CMV-associated TCR beta chains were found to appear HLA-restricted, with HLA associations seemingly driven largely by CMV exposure. In an earlier analysis of approximately 590 of the donors, most TCR beta V segments appeared in productive rearrangements about 87% or about 30% of the time, broadly matching IMGT annotations. Roughly 15 rarely observed V segments, including chromosome 9 orphons, were excluded from the earlier analysis of about 610 of the donors because counts were too low. Only TCR beta chains were sequenced in this cohort, and the absence of alpha or paired-chain data limited detectable features. While some public TCRs were present in many individuals, most TCR sequences turned up only very rarely across donors. According to a later genetic analysis, donors in an Asian-associated ancestry cluster had fewer N-insertions in productive TCRs than the approximately 670-donor mean. V-gene and J-gene trimming of TCR beta chains was associated with a missense DCLRE1C variant in a later genetic analysis, and the association was replicated in an independent cohort. The classifier was reported to diagnose cytomegalovirus status with high specificity and sensitivity in both the original cohort and the validation cohort. Correlated functional status among segregating V segments might reflect linkage disequilibrium, but an unknown experimental factor could not be ruled out. Presence/absence analyses assumed roughly uniform sequencing depth across donors, an assumption that may not hold. In a later analysis, the rate of TCR association differed among HLA loci, with DRB1 alleles having the most associated TCRs and HLA-C alleles having the fewest. The only immune exposure information available for the cohort was CMV serostatus. Strong co-occurrence of HLA alleles, especially DR and DQ, made assigning TCR associations to individual alleles difficult. A few of the identified cytomegalovirus-associated TCR beta chains were confirmed in vitro to be specific for cytomegalovirus antigens. Some IMGT-functional V segments, including TRBV6-2 and TRBV6-3, could not be told apart with the 87-base-pair reads, so those segments were excluded.

In total, over 600 healthy bone marrow donors made up the cohort. At the time of sampling, all cohort members were nominally healthy, though unrecorded immune exposures were likely present. The donor tested CMV seronegative and was one of the 352 seronegative cohort members. Every donor gave a peripheral blood sample, and the peripheral blood mononuclear cells from that sample were used for TCR beta sequencing. The Qiagen DNeasy Blood Extraction Kit was used to extract genomic DNA from the blood cell samples. From a lookup of the germline V gene, CDR1 and CDR2 are LGHNA and YNFKEQ. The CDR3 contains 18 residues, cysteine and phenylalanine counted. Only the CDR3 DNA stays, 54 bases, in frame from base 1. V loses 3 bases at its end and J loses 4 bases; junction bases beyond the gene matches: 10. The library was made by the immunoSEQ multiplex PCR assay. The multiplex PCR relied on a mix of 60 forward primers for TCR Vbeta segments and 13 reverse primers for TCR Jbeta segments. The CDR3 region of rearranged TCR beta genes was amplified from genomic DNA by a multiplex PCR assay. Amplified TCR beta libraries were sequenced as 87-base-pair reads on the Illumina HiSeq System. On the authors' methods: A later analysis counted tens of millions of unique TCR beta chains across the 640 or so repertoires, and approximately 11 million of these chains were shared by at least two donors. A nearest-neighbor algorithm error-corrected the raw reads and collapsed the reads into unique sequences, merging closely related sequences to remove PCR and sequencing errors. CDR3 sequences were aligned to IMGT reference sequences to assign V, D and J gene segments. For a sequence to be retained, a match of at least six nucleotides was required to both a V gene segment and a J gene segment. Rearrangements were classified as productive when the CDR3 lacked stop codons and remained in frame with V and J, and all other rearrangements were classified as non-productive. CDR3 was defined by IMGT convention, running from the second conserved V-encoded cysteine to the conserved J-encoded phenylalanine. Sequences without an unambiguous match to a single V gene segment were excluded from the earlier analysis of over 500 of the donors. In an earlier analysis of more than 500 of the donors, a V segment was called functional when productive rearrangements were above 56.7%, and segregating when the standard deviation between donors exceeded 5%. A statistical classification framework was built for diagnosing cytomegalovirus status from the catalog of TCR beta chain sequences. V and J gene assignment, in a later analysis, came from comparing TCR nucleotide sequences with IMGT/GENE-DB human TR gene sequences. A later analysis assigned CDR3 sequences and most-parsimonious VDJ recombination scenarios with the TCRdist pipeline. In a later analysis, each TCR beta chain was defined by its CDR3 amino acid sequence together with its V-gene family, and reads without a unique V-gene family were excluded. As a way to deal with suspected cross-contamination and a sequencing artifact, a later analysis dropped 640 or so nucleotide sequences that were highly shared and had low generation probability. In a later analysis, a clonal expansion index for each public chain was calculated from normalized within-repertoire ranks of inferred template counts. A later analysis computed generation probabilities with a VDJ recombination model fitted to out-of-frame rearrangements, and checked the results against IGoR. Hypergeometric tests were used in a later analysis to score TCR-TCR, TCR-HLA and TCR-CMV co-occurrence, with a repertoire-size bias correction applied to the TCR pairs. To estimate false discovery rates, a later analysis permuted the HLA or CMV assignments 20 times. In a later analysis, co-occurring TCRs were grouped with DBSCAN, and TCRdist sequence similarity was added when clustering was performed within HLA-allele-positive subsets. Repertoires with fewer than 30,000 or more than 120,000 public chains were left out of co-occurrence clustering, as were roughly five repertoires with anomalous nucleotide sharing. TCRdb's version of the immuneACCESS table is confined to in-frame rearrangements and falls short of the full clone set. An unresolved V gene accounts for under half of the shortfall where checked; the remainder is of unknown origin. Clone size and V and J calls were adopted from that table, with D and trimming inferred from the DNA. The sample data list about 110,000 clones, and 70% to 80% of these were observed just once. The ten biggest clones cover roughly 3.7% of the sample.

This chain joins TRBV4-2 to TRBJ2-3; TRBD2 agrees with 13 junctional bases. This clonotype was sampled from a man aged 55-75 years in good health and CMV-seronegative. Sequences were obtained from PBMCs. The CDR3 amino acid sequence is: CASSQLGTSGVGADTQYF. DNA sequence: TGTGCCAGCAGCCAGCTGGGGACTAGCGGGGTAGGCGCAGATACGCAGTATTTT.